This entry lists 3 T cell receptor beta chains sequenced from one sample in a study of blood T cell repertoires in COVID-19. Repertoires were generated with immunoSEQ multiplex PCR, while TCRdb's copy carries only in-frame clones and drops some. The table has about 87,000 clones, under 85% seen once. The sequencing input was peripheral blood. These receptors came from a woman in her 70s with acute or convalescent COVID-19.

V usage is TRBV2 and J usage is TRBJ2-1; 9 bases fit TRBD2. Per the germline V gene, CDR1 is SNHLY and CDR2 is FYNNEI. There are 15 residues in the CDR3. V shed 7 bases, J shed 7 bases, and the junction held 11 bases outside the gene matches. The CDR3: CASNRAGGPRNEQFF. In DNA form, the CDR3 reads TGTGCCAGCAATCGGGCGGGGGGGCCGAGAAATGAGCAGTTCTTC.

The chain links TRBV15 to TRBJ2-5; D perhaps matches TRBD1 (5 bases). Trimming shortened V by 8 bases and J by 5 bases, and 9 bases separated the two germline ends. CDR3 size: 11 residues. CDR1 is LNHNV, CDR2 YYDKDF, per germline (reference sequence). CDR3 coding DNA: TGTGCCACCGGGGCACGGGAGACCCAGTACTTC. Translated, it gives CATGARETQYF.

The chain combines TRBV20-1 with TRBJ2-3; TRBD2 aligns across 9 bases. Unmatched junction bases numbered 2, after V lost 3 bases and J lost 1 base. The CDR3 runs 14 residues. CDR1 is DFQATT, CDR2 SNEGSKA, per germline (reference sequence). CDR3 sequence: CSASLAGGTDTQYF. CDR3 coding DNA: TGCAGTGCTAGTTTAGCGGGGGGCACAGATACGCAGTATTTT.